This T cell receptor beta chain was obtained from a study of CD4+ T cells in melanoma. Measured with immunoSEQ multiplex PCR; TCRdb has only the in-frame clones, and not every one. The table includes about 18,000 clones, more than 65% detected once. V lost 0 bases to trimming and J lost 13 bases, with 10 bases between them. Germline V gene data show CDR1 as SGHRS and CDR2 as YFSETQ. The CDR3 spans 12 residues. The table lists this clone with a few counts. Its antigen is not identified. Study conclusions and caveats: CD8+ T cell, macrophage and B cell function reportedly correlated with neoantigen-specific CD4+ T cells. Reportedly, melanoma neoantigen-specific CD4+ T cells showed varied differentiation states.

The source of this sequence is a human donor with melanoma. This chain connects TRBV5-1 to TRBJ1-4; no reliable D call. Source material: cells from a culture (not recorded whether cultured in vitro). The CDR3 here is CASSLDGERLFF. The CDR3 DNA reads as TGCGCCAGCAGCTTGGATGGGGAGCGACTGTTTTTT.